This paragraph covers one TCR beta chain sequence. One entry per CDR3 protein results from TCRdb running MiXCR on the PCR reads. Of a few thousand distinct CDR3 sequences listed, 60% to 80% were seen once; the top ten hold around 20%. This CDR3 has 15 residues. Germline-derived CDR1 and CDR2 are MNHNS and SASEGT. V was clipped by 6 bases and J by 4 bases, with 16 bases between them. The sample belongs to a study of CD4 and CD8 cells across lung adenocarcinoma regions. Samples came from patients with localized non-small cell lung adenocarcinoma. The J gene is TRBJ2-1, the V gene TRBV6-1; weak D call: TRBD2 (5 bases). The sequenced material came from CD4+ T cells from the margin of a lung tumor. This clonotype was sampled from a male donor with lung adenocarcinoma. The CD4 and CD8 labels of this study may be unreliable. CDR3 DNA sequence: TGTGCCAGCAGGGAGTTGAGCGGAACATACAATGAGCAGTTCTTC. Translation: CASRELSGTYNEQFF.